The 19 T cell receptor beta chains listed next were all sequenced from one sample in a study of shared T cell receptors in the human thymus. Repertoires were generated with immunoSEQ multiplex PCR, while TCRdb's copy carries only in-frame clones and drops some. The data show about 380,000 clones, over 90% seen once. Material for sequencing was thymocytes. These receptors were collected from a human donor.

The rearrangement joins TRBV30 to TRBJ2-3, with 9 bases fitting TRBD1. V was clipped by 3 bases and J by 4 bases; unmatched bases: 5. The germline CDR1 and CDR2 sequences are GTSNPN and SVGIG (reference sequence). The CDR3 sequence is 14 residues long. CDR3 nucleotide sequence: TGTGCCTGGAGGGGACAGGGTACCGCAGATACGCAGTATTTT. Residues: CAWRGQGTADTQYF.

DNA for the CDR3: TGCGCCAGCAGCAACCGGGACCAGGACACCGGGGAGCTGTTTTTT. Translation gives CASSNRDQDTGELFF. V is TRBV4-1 and J is TRBJ2-2; D possibly matches TRBD1 or TRBD2 (5 bases each). Trimming left V 5 bases short and J 3 bases short, with 13 bases between. CDR3 length: 15 amino acids. The germline V gene encodes CDR1 MGHRA and CDR2 YSYEKL.

This clone has just one count. The CDR3 reads CASSLPDSYEQYF. The CDR3 nucleotides are TGTGCCAGCAGCTTACCAGATTCCTACGAGCAGTACTTC. The rearrangement joins TRBV11-2 to TRBJ2-7; no clear D gene. Per germline, CDR1 SGHAT and CDR2 FQNNGV. Between the trimmed V and J ends, which lost 2 bases and 1 base, there was a span of 6 bases. The CDR3 has 13 residues. Supplemented by reference TRBV11-2 and TRBJ2-7, the full variable domain reads EAGVAQSPRYKIIEKRQSVAFWCNPISGHATLYWYQQILGQGPKLLIQFQNNGVVDDSQLPKDRFSAERLKGVDSTLKIQPAKLEDSAVYLCASSLPDSYEQYFGPGTRLTVT.

The rearrangement uses TRBV28 and TRBJ2-7, with 9 bases that match TRBD1. Trimming removed 0 bases from V and 6 bases from J; junction bases left unmatched: 6. Germline V lookup: CDR1 MDHEN, CDR2 SYDVKM. This CDR3 region has 15 residues. The DNA of the CDR3 is TGTGCCAGCAGTTTATGGGGACAGGGTACGGGCGAGCAGTACTTC. Its protein is CASSLWGQGTGEQYF.

V is TRBV28 and J is TRBJ1-3, with 7 bases matching TRBD1. From germline, CDR1 is MDHEN and CDR2 SYDVKM. The CDR3 loop spans 19 amino acids. Trimming at V came to 2 bases and at J to 0 bases, leaving 13 bases not matched to a gene. The CDR3 DNA follows: TGTGCCAGCAGTTTAGGCCCGGGGACAGACTACTACTCTGGAAACACCATATATTTT. This encodes CASSLGPGTDYYSGNTIYF.

For the CDR3, the DNA is TGTGCCACCTCACAGTACTTCCACGAGCAGTACTTC. Its protein is CATSQYFHEQYF. The V call is TRBV28, the J call TRBJ2-7; D ambiguous. CDR3 size: 12 residues. V gave up 10 bases and J gave up 5 bases, with 15 bases separating them. The germline V gene encodes CDR1 MDHEN and CDR2 SYDVKM.

The chain links TRBV28 to TRBJ2-7; 7 bases fit TRBD1. This CDR3 has 14 residues. The V gene's germline CDR1 is MDHEN and CDR2 SYDVKM. Unmatched junction bases numbered 12, after V lost 6 bases and J lost 7 bases. The CDR3 region has the DNA TGTGCCAGCAGCCCCCCAGGGGGACCCAGGGAGCAGTACTTC. Translated, it gives CASSPPGGPREQYF.

This chain uses TRBV29-1 with TRBJ2-3; TRBD2 matches 8 bases. Trimming at V came to 6 bases and at J to 1 base, leaving 9 bases not matched to a gene. The CDR3 totals 15 residues. Per the germline V gene, CDR1 is SQVTM and CDR2 is ANQGSEA. DNA for the CDR3: TGCAGCGTGGGCGGCCGGGAGGGGTGCACAGATACGCAGTATTTT. This gives the protein CSVGGREGCTDTQYF.

The V gene is TRBV28, the J gene TRBJ2-5; no reliable D call. Trimming took 6 bases from V and 3 from J, leaving 20 bases between them. Germline V CDR1 and CDR2: MDHEN, SYDVKM. The CDR3 runs to 16 residues. The CDR3 loop is CASSHVIALDKETQYF. The DNA for the CDR3 is TGTGCCAGCAGCCACGTGATAGCTTTAGACAAAGAGACCCAGTACTTC. Drawing the rest from reference TRBV28 and TRBJ2-5, the complete variable domain is DVKVTQSSRYLVKRTGEKVFLECVQDMDHENMFWYRQDPGLGLRLIYFSYDVKMKEKGDIPEGYSVSREKKERFSLILESASTNQTSMYLCASSHVIALDKETQYFGPGTRLLVL.

V and J are TRBV27 and TRBJ2-1; tentatively, D is TRBD2 (7 bases). From germline, CDR1 is MNHEY and CDR2 SMNVEV (reference sequence). The CDR3 length is 17 residues. Trimming stripped 3 bases from V and 0 bases from J, with 15 bases between. In DNA form, the CDR3 reads TGTGCCAGCAGTTTGGGGGGGGCCCCTAGCTCCTACAATGAGCAGTTCTTC. This translates into CASSLGGAPSSYNEQFF.

The CDR3 region has the DNA TGTGCCAGTAGTATACCGCCCGGGACTAGCGGACGCCAGTTCTTC. Translating gives CASSIPPGTSGRQFF. The chain has TRBV19 and TRBJ2-1, with 11 nucleotides matching TRBD2. The CDR3 runs 15 residues. The V gene end was trimmed by 2 bases and the J gene end by 13 bases; junction bases not matched to a gene: 10. Germline assignment: CDR1 LNHDA and CDR2 SQIVND (reference sequence).

V usage is TRBV12-5 and J usage is TRBJ2-1; possible D gene TRBD2, 6 bases. CDR3 length equals 21 residues. The V end lost 2 bases, the J end lost 0 bases, and 26 bases lay between the germline ends. The germline V gene has CDR1 LGHNT and CDR2 FRNRAP. The CDR3: CASGLIRAIRDSRISYNEQFF. Here the CDR3 DNA reads TGTGCTAGTGGTTTGATCCGAGCTATCAGGGACTCACGAATCTCCTACAATGAGCAGTTCTTC. Full variable domain (missing parts from reference TRBV12-5 and TRBJ2-1): DARVTQTPRHKVTEMGQEVTMRCQPILGHNTVFWYRQTMMQGLELLAYFRNRAPLDDSGMPKDRFSAEMPDATLATLKIQPSEPRDSAVYFCASGLIRAIRDSRISYNEQFFGPGTRLTVL.

The chain joins TRBV5-1 to TRBJ2-4; D might be TRBD1 (6 bases). Trimming removed 1 base at V and 0 bases at J, with 20 bases between. Looked up from germline, CDR1 is SGHRS and CDR2 is YFSETQ. The CDR3 totals 19 residues. The CDR3 DNA reads TGCGCCAGCAGCTTGTCAGAGGGACACCGAGGTTTAGCCAAAAACATTCAGTACTTC. Its translation is CASSLSEGHRGLAKNIQYF.

The chain carries TRBV27 and TRBJ1-1, with D unresolved. This CDR3 is built from 12 residues. With 5 bases removed from V and 1 base from J, the gap between germline ends came to 5 bases. The germline V gene encodes CDR1 MNHEY and CDR2 SMNVEV (reference sequence). CDR3 DNA sequence: TGTGCCAGCAGTCACAGGAACACTGAAGCTTTCTTT. Translated: CASSHRNTEAFF.

The rearrangement joins TRBV27 to TRBJ2-1, with D maybe TRBD1 (6 bases). The CDR3 consists of 16 residues. CDR1 is MNHEY and CDR2 is SMNVEV in the germline V gene (reference sequence). Trimming stripped 5 bases from V and 0 bases from J, with 14 bases between. The CDR3: CASSTGTPISYNEQFF. The CDR3 DNA reads TGTGCCAGCAGTACCGGGACACCTATCTCCTACAATGAGCAGTTCTTC.

The chain carries TRBV6-6 and TRBJ2-5; D might be TRBD2 (6 bases). The CDR3 is 15 residues long. Per the germline V gene, CDR1 is MNHNY and CDR2 is SVGAGI (reference sequence). The V and J ends lost 5 bases and 3 bases respectively, with 16 bases between them. CDR3 coding DNA: TGTGCCAGCAGTGTATATCAGGGAGGAAAAGAGACCCAGTACTTC. It translates to CASSVYQGGKETQYF.

This chain joins TRBV28 and TRBJ2-7; 7 bases are shared with TRBD2. The germline V gene has CDR1 MDHEN and CDR2 SYDVKM. This CDR3 is 15 amino acids long. The ends lost 1 base at V and 1 base at J; junction bases unmatched: 4. The CDR3 DNA reads TGTGCCAGCAGTTTATTCTGGCGGGAGTCCTACGAGCAGTACTTC. It codes for CASSLFWRESYEQYF.

The CDR3 spells CASSEGTSGSSYNEQFF. CDR3 DNA: TGTGCCAGCAGTGAGGGGACTAGCGGGAGCTCCTACAATGAGCAGTTCTTC. V is TRBV2 and J is TRBJ2-1, with TRBD2 identical over 14 bases. The CDR3 length is 17 residues. Trimming took 3 bases from V and 0 from J; bases not matched to a gene: 1. Looked up from germline, CDR1 is SNHLY and CDR2 is FYNNEI.

The chain joins TRBV19 to TRBJ2-1, with D possibly being TRBD2 (5 bases). Trimming took 7 bases from V and 2 from J, leaving 21 bases between them. CDR1 is LNHDA and CDR2 is SQIVND in the germline V gene (reference sequence). The CDR3 length is 17 residues. For the CDR3, the DNA is TGTGCCAGTACCTCACTACCCTCATCGAGGGCCTACAATGAGCAGTTCTTC. This sequence encodes CASTSLPSSRAYNEQFF. Drawing the rest from reference TRBV19 and TRBJ2-1, the complete variable domain is DGGITQSPKYLFRKEGQNVTLSCEQNLNHDAMYWYRQDPGQGLRLIYYSQIVNDFQKGDIAEGYSVSREKKESFPLTVTSAQKNPTAFYLCASTSLPSSRAYNEQFFGPGTRLTVL.